The clone carrying this TCR beta chain was found many times. Its antigen is not known. Germline V gives CDR1 SGHTS, CDR2 YDEGEE. Trimming cost V 1 base and J 4 bases, with 11 bases left between them. CDR3 length: 14 amino acids. CDR3 and TCR beta VDJ profiling relied on a genomic DNA template. TCRdb recomputed calls from the reads with MiXCR, one row per CDR3 protein. The data hold 310,000 or so distinct CDR3 sequences, with approximately 60% observed a single time. The data derive from a study of CD8+CD57+ T cells in acquired aplastic anemia. Study details: The study obtained an average of 3.2 ug of DNA from sorted CD4+ and CD8+ cells.

In patients chosen for sequencing, flow cytometry had shown CD8+CD57+ cell expansion. Patient blood was sampled before any therapy had been received. Notes on the study in general: Patients versus controls showed no significant CD8+ Simpson's diversity difference.

This rearrangement joins TRBV5-8 to TRBJ2-5; D is perhaps TRBD1 (6 bases). The sequence derives from a human donor with aplastic anemia. The sample was sorted CD4+, CD8+, or CD8+CD57+ T cells (not recorded which) from PBMCs. CDR3 loop: CASSLRGGRETQYF. CDR3 in DNA: TGTGCCAGCAGCTTGCGAGGGGGTCGAGAGACCCAGTACTTC.